This is a list of T cell receptor beta chains from one sample in a study of blood T cells in healthy people across ages. TCRdb re-called the 5' RACE reads with MiXCR, one entry per CDR3 protein. The sample contains some 800,000 distinct CDR3 sequences, under 55% of which appear only once. The sequenced sample was blood. The origin of the receptors is a man aged 55-75 years in good health. Each CDR3 is given with its conserved first and last residue. A D gene is named only where the DNA matches it firmly. Rows give clone size only sometimes, using once, few, many, or a class for an expanded clone.

TRBV6-6,TRBJ2-2,NA,TRBD1,CASRGQGGTGELFF,TGTGCCAGCAGGGGACAGGGTGGTACCGGGGAGCTGTTTTTT
TRBV12-3/TRBV12-4,TRBJ2-7,NA,TRBD1,CASSPKGQGTPYEQYF,TGTGCCAGCAGTCCGAAGGGACAGGGGACCCCCTACGAGCAGTACTTC
TRBV29-1,TRBJ2-7,NA,NA,CSVLQGGEQYF,TGCAGCGTCCTACAGGGCGGCGAGCAGTACTTC
TRBV7-9,TRBJ2-2,few,NA,CASSLAAANTGELFF,TGTGCCAGCAGCTTGGCCGCAGCTAACACCGGGGAGCTGTTTTTT
TRBV4-3,TRBJ2-6,NA,TRBD2,CASSHGGAGANVLTF,TGCGCCAGCAGCCACGGGGGGGCTGGGGCCAACGTCCTGACTTTC
TRBV12-3/TRBV12-4,TRBJ1-1,few,TRBD1,CASSPQGVNTEAFF,TGTGCCAGCAGTCCCCAGGGGGTGAACACTGAAGCTTTCTTT
TRBV15,TRBJ2-6,NA,NA,CATSRDLPGPYSGANVLTF,TGTGCCACCAGCAGAGATCTTCCAGGGCCTTATTCTGGGGCCAACGTCCTGACTTTC
TRBV29-1,TRBJ1-1,NA,TRBD1,CSVVSLGTGRGNTEAFF,TGCAGCGTTGTAAGCCTTGGGACAGGTAGGGGGAACACTGAAGCTTTCTTT
TRBV6-5,TRBJ2-2,NA,NA,CASSPSGYANTGELFF,TGTGCCAGCAGCCCCTCGGGATATGCGAACACCGGGGAGCTGTTTTTT
TRBV11-2,TRBJ2-1,many,NA,CASSSLRWRGRNEQFF,TGTGCCAGCAGCTCCCTTAGGTGGCGAGGGCGTAATGAGCAGTTCTTC
TRBV27,TRBJ2-5,NA,NA,CASRTLLGGETQYF,TGTGCCAGCAGAACCCTCTTAGGAGGGGAGACCCAGTACTTC
TRBV7-2,TRBJ2-3,few,TRBD1,CASSSHRTGSTDTQYF,TGTGCCAGCAGCTCACACCGGACAGGGAGCACAGATACGCAGTATTTT
TRBV5-8,TRBJ1-2,NA,NA,CASISPGDSNYGYTF,TGTGCCAGTATCTCCCCCGGAGACTCTAACTATGGCTACACCTTC
TRBV12-3/TRBV12-4,TRBJ1-5,once,TRBD1,CACSPDRFMPQHF,TGTGCCTGCAGTCCGGACAGGTTCATGCCCCAGCATTTT
TRBV2,TRBJ2-2,NA,NA,CASNSQTGITGELFF,TGTGCCAGCAATTCTCAAACAGGAATCACCGGGGAGCTGTTTTTT
TRBV7-9,TRBJ1-4,many,TRBD1,CASSLGQGSNEKLFF,TGTGCCAGCAGCCTGGGACAGGGAAGCAATGAAAAACTGTTTTTT
TRBV11-2,TRBJ2-1,NA,TRBD2,CASSLEESSGASYNEQFF,TGTGCCAGCAGCTTAGAGGAGTCTAGCGGAGCCTCTTACAATGAGCAGTTCTTC
TRBV11-3,TRBJ1-6,NA,TRBD1,CASSPTTGAYNSPLHF,TGTGCCAGCAGCCCGACTACAGGGGCCTATAATTCACCCCTCCACTTT
TRBV7-3,TRBJ1-6,few,TRBD1,CASSSGTGFSPLHF,TGTGCCAGCAGCTCCGGGACAGGGTTTTCACCCCTCCACTTT
TRBV6-5,TRBJ1-6,NA,TRBD1,CASSYEGASSYNSPLHF,TGTGCCAGCAGTTACGAGGGGGCGAGCTCCTATAATTCACCCCTCCACTTT
TRBV12-3/TRBV12-4,TRBJ2-2,few,NA,CASLQGITGELFF,TGTGCCAGCTTACAGGGTATAACCGGGGAGCTGTTTTTT
TRBV20-1,TRBJ1-1,NA,NA,CSATRQDTEAFF,TGCAGCGCTACTAGACAGGACACTGAAGCTTTCTTT
TRBV11-2,TRBJ2-6,few,TRBD1,CASSYRGQTGANVLTF,TGTGCCAGCAGTTACAGGGGGCAAACAGGGGCCAACGTCCTGACTTTC
TRBV12-3/TRBV12-4,TRBJ2-2,NA,NA,CASRGDPSTGELFF,TGTGCCAGCAGAGGGGACCCTTCCACCGGGGAGCTGTTTTTT
TRBV7-9,TRBJ2-5,NA,NA,CASSLVRAQGTQYF,TGTGCCAGCAGCTTAGTGAGGGCCCAAGGGACCCAGTACTTC
TRBV6-1,TRBJ1-4,few,TRBD1,CASGDREFGEKLFF,TGTGCCAGCGGAGACAGGGAATTCGGTGAAAAACTGTTTTTT
TRBV20-1,TRBJ2-7,NA,NA,CSAREIEGDYNEQYF,TGCAGTGCTAGAGAGATAGAGGGGGACTACAATGAGCAGTACTTC
TRBV9,TRBJ2-3,NA,NA,CASSVVGGLDTQYF,TGTGCCAGCAGCGTAGTGGGGGGCCTGGATACGCAGTATTTT
TRBV5-1,TRBJ2-3,NA,TRBD2,CASSLKAGASSYTDTQYF,TGCGCCAGCAGCTTAAAAGCGGGGGCCTCGTCTTACACAGATACGCAGTATTTT
TRBV5-1,TRBJ2-6,NA,NA,CASSDGPFGAHVLTF,TGCGCCAGCAGCGATGGACCCTTTGGGGCCCACGTCCTGACTTTC
TRBV6-5,TRBJ2-7,few,NA,CASSYDRPPYEQYF,TGTGCCAGCAGTTATGACCGTCCCCCCTACGAGCAGTACTTC
TRBV2,TRBJ2-3,few,TRBD1,CASTTGDGADTQYF,TGTGCCAGCACTACAGGGGATGGGGCTGATACGCAGTATTTT
TRBV4-1,TRBJ1-5,once,NA,CASSQRARTAYSNQPQHF,TGCGCCAGCAGCCAAAGGGCCCGGACAGCTTATAGCAATCAGCCCCAGCATTTT
TRBV20-1,TRBJ2-7,few,NA,CSARDDRTPYEQYF,TGCAGTGCTAGAGATGATAGGACTCCCTACGAGCAGTACTTC
TRBV6-2/TRBV6-3,TRBJ1-5,NA,NA,CASSYSRSNQPQHF,TGTGCCAGCAGTTACTCGAGAAGCAATCAGCCCCAGCATTTT
TRBV9,TRBJ2-1,NA,TRBD1,CASSVKKTGVRLNEQFF,TGTGCCAGCAGCGTAAAAAAGACAGGGGTGAGGCTGAATGAGCAGTTCTTC
TRBV20-1,TRBJ2-5,NA,NA,CSAREGSSGETQYF,TGCAGTGCTAGAGAGGGGAGCTCTGGGGAGACCCAGTACTTC
TRBV19,TRBJ2-2,NA,TRBD2,CASIPEGAGARGDTGELFF,TGTGCCAGTATTCCTGAGGGAGCGGGGGCTCGGGGAGACACCGGGGAGCTGTTTTTT
TRBV7-8,TRBJ2-7,few,NA,CASSVGAGAPYEQYF,TGTGCCAGCAGCGTTGGGGCAGGGGCACCCTACGAGCAGTACTTC
TRBV27,TRBJ2-1,few,TRBD2,CASSLEVAGGQVQFF,TGTGCCAGCAGTTTAGAAGTAGCGGGGGGTCAAGTGCAGTTCTTC
TRBV6-2/TRBV6-3,TRBJ2-5,NA,NA,CASSPYETQYF,TGTGCCAGCTCCCCCTACGAGACCCAGTACTTC
TRBV6-5,TRBJ1-1,NA,TRBD1,CASSFRTGVFSEAFF,TGTGCCAGCAGTTTCCGGACAGGGGTTTTCTCTGAAGCTTTCTTT
TRBV27,TRBJ1-4,NA,NA,CASTSFRNEKLFF,TGTGCCAGCACGTCCTTTAGGAATGAAAAACTGTTTTTT
TRBV7-2,TRBJ2-1,NA,TRBD1,CASSLPGQGNNEQFF,TGTGCCAGCAGCCTTCCCGGACAGGGAAACAATGAGCAGTTCTTC
TRBV12-3/TRBV12-4,TRBJ2-5,few,NA,CASTPGGGGTQYF,TGTGCCAGCACTCCAGGGGGCGGGGGGACCCAGTACTTC
TRBV20-1,TRBJ2-5,many,NA,CSARAYELRMETQYF,TGCAGTGCTAGGGCTTACGAGTTGAGGATGGAGACCCAGTACTTC
TRBV15,TRBJ2-3,NA,NA,CATSRVLSTDTQYF,TGTGCCACCAGCAGAGTACTTAGCACAGATACGCAGTATTTT
TRBV6-2/TRBV6-3,TRBJ1-5,NA,TRBD1,CASSYGTGGDQPQHF,TGTGCCAGCAGTTACGGGACAGGGGGGGATCAGCCCCAGCATTTT